This T cell receptor beta chain was observed in a study of T cells after yellow fever vaccination. General observations from the study: Post-booster repertoires again held most primary-vaccination clones (about 95% CD4, 88% CD8). A small share of clonotypes appeared in both CD4 and CD8 compartments.

This CDR3 has 14 amino acids. Germline V lookup: CDR1 DFQATT, CDR2 SNEGSKA (reference sequence). After removal of 6 bases from V and 6 bases from J, the junction contained 7 bases not matched to a gene. Of note for this clonotype: Its target is not known.

By 5'RACE template switching, TCR cDNA was produced, with a universal primer site and UMIs added in the process. A single record per CDR3 protein comes from TCRdb applying MiXCR to the 5' RACE reads. Of 320,000 or so distinct CDR3 sequences in the sample, approximately 8% were seen once. The receptor was isolated from a man younger than 30 who received the YFV17D yellow fever vaccine. The chain couples TRBV20-1 to TRBJ2-3; 12 bases match TRBD2. Sequences were derived from PBMCs, sampled roughly 45 days after the first yellow fever vaccination. CDR3 coding DNA: TGCAGTGCGTCGACTAGCGGGAGTCGTGATACGCAGTATTTT. Translated, it gives CSASTSGSRDTQYF.